Shown below are 27 T cell receptor beta chains from a single sample sequenced in a study of CD8+ T cells in alopecia areata. Following extraction, RNA underwent reverse transcription to cDNA, which served as the sequencing template. Produced via immunoSEQ multiplex PCR; TCRdb's table is partial and in-frame only. Of over 150,000 clones listed, more than 45% are singletons. Treatment of the sample: oral pan-JAK inhibitor, 5-10 mg twice daily. Sequencing used CD4+ T cells sorted from blood, obtained at week 24, from a patient treated with tofacitinib. The receptors shown here come from a human donor with alopecia areata.

V and J are TRBV5-4 and TRBJ2-1; D unclear. V gave up 3 bases and J gave up 3 bases, with 13 bases separating them. Looked up from germline, CDR1 is SGHNT and CDR2 is YYREEE (reference sequence). This CDR3 is built from 15 residues. In DNA, the CDR3 is TGTGCCAGCAGCTCCCGAGTTAATCTCTACAATGAGCAGTTCTTC. It translates to CASSSRVNLYNEQFF.

The rearrangement joins TRBV2 to TRBJ1-5; D unclear. Trimming left V 6 bases short and J 0 bases short, with 9 bases between. The CDR3 is 14 amino acids. CDR1 is SNHLY and CDR2 is FYNNEI in the germline V gene. This chain's CDR3 is CASRDRYSNQPQHF. As DNA, the CDR3 is TGTGCCAGCAGGGATAGGTATAGCAATCAGCCCCAGCATTTT.

CDR3 bases: TGCGCCAGCAGTCTCCCGGGACAGAGCTATAATTCACCCCTCCACTTT. Translation gives CASSLPGQSYNSPLHF. The chain couples TRBV23-1 to TRBJ1-6; 7 bases are shared with TRBD1. TRBV23-1 carries the ORF label, with uncertain function. The trim removed 4 bases at V and 3 bases at J, leaving 6 bases unmatched. This CDR3 has 16 amino acids.

This clone has a handful of counts. The CDR3 nucleotides read TGTGCCAGCAGCCAAGGAACTCGAGATACGCAGTATTTT. Protein: CASSQGTRDTQYF. The chain is built from TRBV14 and TRBJ2-3; D remains ambiguous. This CDR3 is built from 13 residues. Germline V gene sequence: CDR1 SGHDN, CDR2 FVKESK. Trimming stripped 1 base from V and 5 bases from J, with 7 bases between.

In DNA, the CDR3 is TGTGCCAGCAGCTTAGGGCTTGGGAACGTCCTGACTTTC. Its protein product is CASSLGLGNVLTF. V usage is TRBV7-2 and J usage is TRBJ2-6; no definite D call. The CDR3 is 13 amino acids. The V gene's germline CDR1 is SGHTA and CDR2 FQGNSA. Deletions cut 1 base from V and 10 bases from J, with 8 bases between.

This chain's CDR3 is CSAPGLERFF. The CDR3 DNA follows: TGCAGTGCCCCCGGACTAGAGCGCTTCTTC. The chain uses TRBV20-1 and TRBJ2-1; 7 nucleotides match TRBD2. Germline V lookup: CDR1 DFQATT, CDR2 SNEGSKA (reference sequence). CDR3 size: 10 residues. Unmatched junction bases numbered 9, after V lost 6 bases and J lost 16 bases.

V and J are TRBV29-1 and TRBJ1-2; D not certain. Germline V gene data show CDR1 as SQVTM and CDR2 as ANQGSEA. V lost 3 bases and J lost 0, with 11 bases in between. This CDR3 is 14 amino acids long. CDR3 sequence reads: CSVEAGSANYGYTF. The CDR3 DNA follows: TGCAGCGTTGAGGCAGGATCAGCTAACTATGGCTACACCTTC.

This sequence joins TRBV19 and TRBJ2-5; D is undetermined. Germline lookup yields CDR1 LNHDA and CDR2 SQIVND (reference sequence). Trimming shortened V by 3 bases and J by 3 bases, and 11 bases separated the two germline ends. The CDR3 consists of 14 residues. CDR3 nucleotides: TGTGCCAGTAGTATTTCGAGCCGGAAAGAGACCCAGTACTTC. Its translation is CASSISSRKETQYF.

The CDR3 coding sequence is TGTGCCTGGATGCAGGGAGGGTGGGAAGCTTTCTTT. Protein sequence: CAWMQGGWEAFF. This chain uses TRBV30 with TRBJ1-1; D perhaps matches TRBD1 (5 bases). The CDR3 loop spans 12 amino acids. The germline V gene encodes CDR1 GTSNPN and CDR2 SVGIG (reference sequence). V lost 4 bases and J lost 8, with 14 bases in between.

This rearrangement joins TRBV28 to TRBJ2-3, with unresolved D. V gave up 8 bases and J gave up 0 bases, with 12 bases separating them. The CDR3 is made up of 14 amino acids. Germline V gene sequence: CDR1 MDHEN, CDR2 SYDVKM. CDR3 coding DNA: TGTGCCAGCGGATCTTACACTAGCACAGATACGCAGTATTTT. It encodes CASGSYTSTDTQYF.

The CDR3 region is CASSPEQGTSRETQYF. CDR3 sequence (DNA): TGTGCCAGCAGCCCAGAACAGGGGACTAGCAGGGAGACCCAGTACTTC. The gene calls are TRBV11-1 and TRBJ2-5; the match to TRBD2 covers 9 bases. CDR3 length: 16 residues. CDR1 is SGHAT and CDR2 is FQDESV in the germline V gene (reference sequence). J lost 5 bases, V lost 5 bases, and 12 bases had no gene match.

The rearrangement uses TRBV29-1 and TRBJ2-1, with D perhaps TRBD2 (5 bases). CDR3 length equals 13 residues. V shed 0 bases and J shed 14 bases, with 17 bases lying between them. CDR1 is SQVTM and CDR2 is ANQGSEA in the germline V gene. In nucleotides, the CDR3 is TGCAGCGTTGAAGAGAGGAGTGTCCTGAGGGAGTTCTTC. This sequence encodes CSVEERSVLREFF.

The J gene is TRBJ2-1, the V gene TRBV5-1, with D possibly being TRBD1 (6 bases). Germline V gene lookup returns CDR1 SGHRS and CDR2 YFSETQ. With 7 bases removed from V and 1 base from J, the gap between germline ends came to 12 bases. The CDR3 sequence is 14 residues long. CDR3 sequence reads: CASSNQGSYNEQFF. Here the CDR3 DNA reads TGCGCCAGCTCGAACCAGGGGTCCTACAATGAGCAGTTCTTC.

This sequence joins TRBV29-1 and TRBJ1-1; the D gene is possibly TRBD1 (6 bases). V lost 1 base and J 6 bases, leaving 12 bases between the germline ends. Germline-derived CDR1 and CDR2 are SQVTM and ANQGSEA. The CDR3 length is 13 residues. CDR3 DNA sequence: TGCAGCGTTGAAGTGGGGGGCGGATCTGAAGCTTTCTTT. Its translation is CSVEVGGGSEAFF. The full variable domain, its missing parts supplied by reference TRBV29-1 and TRBJ1-1, is SAVISQKPSRDICQRGTSLTIQCQVDSQVTMMFWYRQQPGQSLTLIATANQGSEATYESGFVIDKFPISRPNLTFSTLTVSNMSPEDSSIYLCSVEVGGGSEAFFGQGTRLTVV.

Here the CDR3 DNA reads TGTGCCAGCAGGGTCGGACAGGGTGACTATGGCTACACCTTC. This codes for CASRVGQGDYGYTF. This chain joins TRBV2 and TRBJ1-2; TRBD1 matches at 8 bases. The V gene end was trimmed by 6 bases and the J gene end by 3 bases; junction bases not matched to a gene: 6. Germline V gives CDR1 SNHLY, CDR2 FYNNEI. The CDR3 has 14 amino acids.

The chain employs TRBV2 and TRBJ2-5; tentatively, D is TRBD2 (6 bases). Germline V CDR1 and CDR2: SNHLY, FYNNEI. V was clipped by 6 bases and J by 3 bases, with 14 bases between them. This CDR3 contains 14 residues. As DNA, the CDR3 is TGTGCCAGCAGCAGGGCAAGGAGGGAAGAGACCCAGTACTTC. Amino acids: CASSRARREETQYF.

The V and J genes are TRBV6-5 and TRBJ2-3; a weak D match, TRBD1 (5 bases). The V end lost 6 bases, the J end lost 3 bases, and 13 bases lay between the germline ends. The V gene's germline CDR1 is MNHEY and CDR2 SVGAGI. The CDR3 loop spans 14 amino acids. The CDR3 bases are TGTGCCAGCAGCCCCCGGCAGGGAACAGATACGCAGTATTTT. This gives the protein CASSPRQGTDTQYF.

The rearrangement joins TRBV28 to TRBJ2-5; no definite D call. CDR1 MDHEN and CDR2 SYDVKM come from the germline V gene. Trimming cost V 2 bases and J 0 bases, with 13 bases left between them. The CDR3 sequence is 16 residues long. CDR3 coding DNA: TGTGCCAGCAGTTTACTCAGGACGAGACACCAAGAGACCCAGTACTTC. Translation gives CASSLLRTRHQETQYF.

V and J are TRBV5-4 and TRBJ2-7, with 14 bases matching TRBD2. This CDR3 has 17 residues. V dropped 4 bases and J dropped 2; count of bases not matched to a gene: 8. The germline V gene has CDR1 SGHNT and CDR2 YYREEE (reference sequence). In nucleotides, the CDR3 is TGTGCCAGCAGCCCCGGGACTAGCGGGGGCAACGCCTACGAGCAGTACTTC. Protein sequence: CASSPGTSGGNAYEQYF.

The V and J genes are TRBV9 and TRBJ1-6; D uncertain. CDR1 SGDLS and CDR2 YYNGEE come from the germline V gene. This CDR3 is 16 amino acids long. Trimming left V 1 base short and J 0 bases short, with 8 bases between. This CDR3 is CASSVSGSSYNSPLHF. In DNA form, the CDR3 reads TGTGCCAGCAGCGTATCGGGGAGCTCCTATAATTCACCCCTCCACTTT.

The chain uses TRBV15 and TRBJ1-2; unclear D gene. With 0 bases removed from V and 4 bases from J, the gap between germline ends came to 12 bases. This CDR3 has 15 residues. Germline assignment: CDR1 LNHNV and CDR2 YYDKDF (reference sequence). CDR3 region: CATSRDRTASYGYTF. Written as DNA, the CDR3 is TGTGCCACCAGCAGAGATCGTACGGCATCCTATGGCTACACCTTC.

This sequence joins TRBV7-2 and TRBJ2-5, with 11 nucleotides matching TRBD1. Losses at the gene ends were 5 bases for V and 5 bases for J; bases not matched to a gene: 7. CDR3 length equals 15 residues. CDR1 is SGHTA, CDR2 FQGNSA, per germline. CDR3: CASSTDRGRIETQYF. For the CDR3, the DNA is TGTGCCAGCAGCACGGACAGGGGGCGCATTGAGACCCAGTACTTC. The whole variable domain, filled in from reference TRBV7-2 and TRBJ2-5, reads GAGVSQSPSNKVTEKGKDVELRCDPISGHTALYWYRQSLGQGLEFLIYFQGNSAPDKSGLPSDRFSAERTGGSVSTLTIQRTQQEDSAVYLCASSTDRGRIETQYFGPGTRLLVL.

The table lists this clone with a few counts. CDR3: CSVAGTSKGGYTF. CDR3 DNA sequence: TGCAGCGTTGCAGGGACGTCAAAGGGTGGCTACACCTTC. The chain carries TRBV29-1 and TRBJ1-2; D is perhaps TRBD1 (5 bases). Trimming took off 4 bases at V and 7 bases at J, with 16 bases between the two ends. This CDR3 contains 13 residues. Germline-derived CDR1 and CDR2 are SQVTM and ANQGSEA.

The chain couples TRBV7-2 to TRBJ2-7; D remains unclear. The V and J ends lost 7 bases and 0 bases respectively, with 10 bases between them. The germline V gene encodes CDR1 SGHTA and CDR2 FQGNSA. The CDR3 contains 13 residues. The CDR3 DNA reads TGTGCCAGCACCCCCCCGAGCTCCTACGAGCAGTACTTC. Translating it yields CASTPPSSYEQYF. The full variable domain, in which reference TRBV7-2 and TRBJ2-7 provide the parts outside the CDR3, is GAGVSQSPSNKVTEKGKDVELRCDPISGHTALYWYRQSLGQGLEFLIYFQGNSAPDKSGLPSDRFSAERTGGSVSTLTIQRTQQEDSAVYLCASTPPSSYEQYFGPGTRLTVT.

This chain uses TRBV5-1 with TRBJ2-7; a possible D gene is TRBD1 (5 bases). V shed 4 bases and J shed 2 bases, with 10 bases lying between them. CDR3 size: 13 residues. Per the germline V gene, CDR1 is SGHRS and CDR2 is YFSETQ. CDR3 nucleotides: TGCGCCAGCAGCCTCGACAGAACCTACGAGCAGTACTTC. Translated, it gives CASSLDRTYEQYF.

The J gene is TRBJ2-3, the V gene TRBV9; D is uncertain. This CDR3 is 17 amino acids long. Trimming removed 4 bases at V and 2 bases at J, with 20 bases between. The germline gives CDR1 SGDLS, CDR2 YYNGEE. The CDR3 DNA reads as TGTGCCAGCAGCCCCCGTAGTAGAATAGCAGACACAGATACGCAGTATTTT. Translation gives CASSPRSRIADTDTQYF.

This clone was seen a handful of times. In DNA form, the CDR3 reads TGTGCCTGGAGTGTAGGGACATTAAAAGAGACCCAGTACTTC. It yields the protein CAWSVGTLKETQYF. V and J are TRBV30 and TRBJ2-5; D perhaps matches TRBD1 (6 bases). Germline V gene data show CDR1 as GTSNPN and CDR2 as SVGIG (reference sequence). Trimming removed 0 bases at V and 3 bases at J, with 11 bases between. This CDR3 is 14 amino acids long.